This TCR beta chain was recovered during a study of graft-versus-host responses after intestinal transplantation. Turning to the study itself: All recipients were given anti-thymocyte globulin induction, and tacrolimus and steroids were then administered for three to four years.

The CDR3 is 15 amino acids. Germline values: CDR1 SGDLS, CDR2 YYNGEE. V lost 0 bases and J lost 1, with 8 bases in between. Points from the study as a whole: Some GvH clones appeared in ileal mucosa or blood before recipient bone marrow. Early post-transplant declines in HvG were associated with peak levels of circulating GvH clones.

Irradiated stimulators labeled with violet dye, some 200,000 in number, were plated with some 200,000 CFSE-labeled responders. This table comes from immunoSEQ multiplex PCR, and its TCRdb copy is limited to in-frame clones, with some not included. The profile shows approximately 10,000 clones, under 40% of them singletons. The source is a human patient who received an intestinal transplant. Here the sequenced sample was alloreactive CD8+ T cells from a mixed lymphocyte reaction culture, taken before intestinal transplant. Subset noted: CFSE-low proliferating T cells sorted from approximately 6-day pre-transplant mixed lymphocyte reaction (GvH or HvG direction). The chain is built from TRBV9 and TRBJ2-1; D remains unclear. The CDR3 region has the DNA TGTGCCAGCAGCGTAGAAACTGCATCCTACAATGAGCAGTTCTTC. Its translation: CASSVETASYNEQFF.